The clone carrying this TCR beta chain was seen a few times. This specimen comes from a study of PD-1 blockade in classical Hodgkin lymphoma. Brentuximab vedotin exposure varied, and every patient relapsed after autologous stem cell transplantation. Germline values: CDR1 SGHRS, CDR2 YFSETQ. The CDR3 loop spans 16 amino acids. Deletions cut 4 bases from V and 1 base from J, with 15 bases between. The assay was immunoSEQ multiplex PCR, and TCRdb's table has in-frame clones only and misses some. The sample includes about 20,000 clones, nearly 75% of them seen just once. This rearrangement joins TRBV5-1 to TRBJ2-1, with D perhaps matching TRBD2 (6 bases). The TCR originated in a human donor with classical Hodgkin lymphoma. The sequences come from peripheral blood mononuclear cells (PBMCs), collected before the second cycle of nivolumab. The CDR3 is CASSGVLADSYNEQFF. The CDR3 DNA reads as TGCGCCAGCAGCGGAGTACTAGCAGATTCCTACAATGAGCAGTTCTTC.